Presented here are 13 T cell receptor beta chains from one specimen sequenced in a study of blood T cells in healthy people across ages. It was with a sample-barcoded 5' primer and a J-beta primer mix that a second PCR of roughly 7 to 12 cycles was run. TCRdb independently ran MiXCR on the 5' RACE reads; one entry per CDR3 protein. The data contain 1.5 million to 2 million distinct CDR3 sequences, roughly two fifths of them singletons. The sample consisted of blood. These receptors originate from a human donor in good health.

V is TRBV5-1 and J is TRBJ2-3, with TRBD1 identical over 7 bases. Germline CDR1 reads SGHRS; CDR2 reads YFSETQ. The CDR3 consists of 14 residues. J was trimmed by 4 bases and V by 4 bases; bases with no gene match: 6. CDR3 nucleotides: TGCGCCAGCAGCCCAGGGGACAGTGCAGATACGCAGTATTTT. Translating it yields CASSPGDSADTQYF.

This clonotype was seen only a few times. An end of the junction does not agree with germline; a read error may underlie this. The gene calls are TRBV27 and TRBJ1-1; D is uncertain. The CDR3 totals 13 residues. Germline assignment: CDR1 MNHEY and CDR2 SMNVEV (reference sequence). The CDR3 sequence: CASSFARGTEAFF. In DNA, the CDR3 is TGCGCCAGCAGCTTCGCACGGGGCACTGAAGCTTTCTTT.

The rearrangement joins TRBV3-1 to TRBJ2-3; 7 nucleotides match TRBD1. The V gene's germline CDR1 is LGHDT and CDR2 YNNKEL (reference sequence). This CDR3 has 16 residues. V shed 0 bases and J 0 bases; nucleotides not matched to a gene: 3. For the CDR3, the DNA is TGTGCCAGCAGCCAAGAGGGGACAGCTAGCACAGATACGCAGTATTTT. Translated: CASSQEGTASTDTQYF.

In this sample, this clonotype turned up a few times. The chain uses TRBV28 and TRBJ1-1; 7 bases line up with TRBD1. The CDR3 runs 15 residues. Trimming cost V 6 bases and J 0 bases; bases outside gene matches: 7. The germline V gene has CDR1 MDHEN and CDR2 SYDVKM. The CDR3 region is CASRLRQGMNTEAFF. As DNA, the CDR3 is TGTGCCAGCAGATTACGACAGGGCATGAACACTGAAGCTTTCTTT.

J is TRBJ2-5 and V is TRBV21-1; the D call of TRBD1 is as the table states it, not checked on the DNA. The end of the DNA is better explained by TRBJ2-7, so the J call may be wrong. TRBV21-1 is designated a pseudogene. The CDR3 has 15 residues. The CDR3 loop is CASSPEGGVAYEQYF. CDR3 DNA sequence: TGTGCCAGCAGCCCCGAGGGAGGGGTCGCCTACGAGCAGTACTTC.

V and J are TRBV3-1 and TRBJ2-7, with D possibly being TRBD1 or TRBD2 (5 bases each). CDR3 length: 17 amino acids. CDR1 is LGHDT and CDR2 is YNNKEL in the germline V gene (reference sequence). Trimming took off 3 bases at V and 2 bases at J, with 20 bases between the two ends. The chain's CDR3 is CASSHHSGTILTYEQYF. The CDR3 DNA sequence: TGTGCCAGCAGCCATCACAGTGGGACGATTTTGACCTACGAGCAGTACTTC.

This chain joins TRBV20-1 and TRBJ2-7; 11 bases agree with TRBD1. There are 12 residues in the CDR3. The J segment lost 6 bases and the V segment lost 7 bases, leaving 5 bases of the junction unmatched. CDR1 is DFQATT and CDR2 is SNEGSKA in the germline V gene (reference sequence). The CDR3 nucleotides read TGCAGTGGAGGGGACAGGGGGTTCGAGCAGTACTTC. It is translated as CSGGDRGFEQYF.

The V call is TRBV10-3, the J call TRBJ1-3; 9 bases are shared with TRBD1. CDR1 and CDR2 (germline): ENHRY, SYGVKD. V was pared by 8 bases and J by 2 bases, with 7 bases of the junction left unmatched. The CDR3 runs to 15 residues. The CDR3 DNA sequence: TGTGCCATCCAGGAGGGACAGGGTGCTGGAAACACCATATATTTT. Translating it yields CAIQEGQGAGNTIYF.

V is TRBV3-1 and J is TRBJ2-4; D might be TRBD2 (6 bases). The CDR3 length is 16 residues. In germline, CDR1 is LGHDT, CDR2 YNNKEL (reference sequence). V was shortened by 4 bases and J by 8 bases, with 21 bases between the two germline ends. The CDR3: CASSPSRAGMEYIQYF. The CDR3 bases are TGTGCCAGCAGCCCTAGCCGGGCGGGGATGGAATACATTCAGTACTTC.

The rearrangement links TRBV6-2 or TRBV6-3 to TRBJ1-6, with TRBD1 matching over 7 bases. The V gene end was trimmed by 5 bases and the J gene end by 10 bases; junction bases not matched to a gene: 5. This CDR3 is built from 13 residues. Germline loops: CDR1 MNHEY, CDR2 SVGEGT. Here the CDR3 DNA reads TGTGCCAGCAGTCATACAGGGGACTCACCCCTCCACTTT. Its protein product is CASSHTGDSPLHF.

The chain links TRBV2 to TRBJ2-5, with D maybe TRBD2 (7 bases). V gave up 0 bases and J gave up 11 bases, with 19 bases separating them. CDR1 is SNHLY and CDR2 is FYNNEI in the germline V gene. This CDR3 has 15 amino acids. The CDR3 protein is CASSEAVGGPPVQYF. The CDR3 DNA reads TGTGCCAGCAGTGAAGCGGTCGGGGGGCCCCCCGTGCAGTACTTC.

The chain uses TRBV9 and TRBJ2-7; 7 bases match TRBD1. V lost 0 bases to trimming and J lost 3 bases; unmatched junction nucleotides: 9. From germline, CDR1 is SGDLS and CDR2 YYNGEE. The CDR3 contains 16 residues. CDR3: CASSVAGTAYYYEQYF. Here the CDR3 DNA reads TGTGCCAGCAGCGTAGCCGGGACAGCTTATTACTACGAGCAGTACTTC.

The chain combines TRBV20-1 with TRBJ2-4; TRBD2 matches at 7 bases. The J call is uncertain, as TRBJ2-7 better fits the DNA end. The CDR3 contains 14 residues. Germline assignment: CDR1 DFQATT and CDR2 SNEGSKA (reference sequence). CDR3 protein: CSASRDLAAYEQYF. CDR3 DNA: TGCAGTGCTAGTCGCGATCTAGCGGCCTACGAGCAGTACTTC.